The 24 T cell receptor beta chains below were found in one sample sequenced in a study of blood T cells in healthy people across ages. A second roughly 6 to 12 cycle PCR used barcoded and J-beta primers. TCRdb reprocessed the 5' RACE reads with MiXCR, giving one entry per CDR3 protein. The sample lists roughly 800,000 distinct CDR3 sequences, 58% occurring once. Sequencing used blood. The receptors shown here come from a man between 25 and 39 years old in good health.

This clonotype was detected once. The chain links TRBV10-3 to TRBJ2-1; TRBD2 matches 8 bases. The J segment lost 0 bases and the V segment lost 5 bases, leaving 0 bases of the junction unmatched. Germline V gene sequence: CDR1 ENHRY, CDR2 SYGVKD. The CDR3 contains 14 residues. The CDR3 spells CAISRGGSYNEQFF. In nucleotides, the CDR3 is TGTGCCATCAGTCGGGGGGGCTCCTACAATGAGCAGTTCTTC.

This clonotype was seen once. DNA of the CDR3: TGTGCCAGCAGCTTAACTCATACCGGGACTAGCCTGACAGATACGCAGTATTTT. As protein: CASSLTHTGTSLTDTQYF. V and J are TRBV7-9 and TRBJ2-3, with 9 bases fitting TRBD2. Per germline, CDR1 SEHNR and CDR2 FQNEAQ (reference sequence). This CDR3 contains 18 residues. Trimming at V came to 2 bases and at J to 3 bases, leaving 12 bases not matched to a gene.

In its sample, this clonotype was seen a few times. The CDR3 bases are TGCGCCAGCAGCCAGCTTGGTGGCTACACCTTC. Amino acid sequence: CASSQLGGYTF. V gene TRBV4-1 combines with J gene TRBJ1-2; no clear D. V was trimmed by 3 bases and J by 7 bases, leaving 6 bases between them. This CDR3 contains 11 residues. Germline loops: CDR1 MGHRA, CDR2 YSYEKL.

This clonotype was found once. The chain links TRBV7-2 to TRBJ2-7; tentatively, D is TRBD1 (6 bases). The V end was cut by 5 bases, the J end by 3 bases, with 14 bases between. CDR1 and CDR2 from the germline V gene are SGHTA and FQGNSA. This CDR3 is built from 14 residues. DNA of the CDR3: TGTGCCAGCAGCCGAACAGGGTTCAGCTACGAGCAGTACTTC. It yields the protein CASSRTGFSYEQYF. Filled out from reference TRBV7-2 and TRBJ2-7, the complete variable domain reads GAGVSQSPSNKVTEKGKDVELRCDPISGHTALYWYRQSLGQGLEFLIYFQGNSAPDKSGLPSDRFSAERTGGSVSTLTIQRTQQEDSAVYLCASSRTGFSYEQYFGPGTRLTVT.

This chain uses TRBV7-9 with TRBJ2-1; 9 bases are a match to TRBD2. This CDR3 region has 18 residues. With 2 bases clipped from V and 6 bases from J, the junction kept 14 bases outside the gene matches. Per the germline V gene, CDR1 is SEHNR and CDR2 is FQNEAQ (reference sequence). CDR3 DNA: TGTGCCAGCAGCTTAAGGGCCGGCCTAGCGGGGAGGGGCAATGAGCAGTTCTTC. Its translation: CASSLRAGLAGRGNEQFF.

The sample holds a few counts of this clonotype. The chain is built from TRBV7-9 and TRBJ1-1; TRBD1 might be the D (6 bases). The CDR3 totals 16 residues. V lost 5 bases and J 0 bases, leaving 16 bases between the germline ends. Germline V lookup: CDR1 SEHNR, CDR2 FQNEAQ (reference sequence). The DNA for the CDR3 is TGTGCCAGCAGCAAGCACAGGGAAGTGGTGAACACTGAAGCTTTCTTT. It translates to CASSKHREVVNTEAFF. The full variable domain, in which reference TRBV7-9 and TRBJ1-1 provide the parts outside the CDR3, is DTGVSQNPRHKITKRGQNVTFRCDPISEHNRLYWYRQTLGQGPEFLTYFQNEAQLEKSRLLSDRFSAERPKGSFSTLEIQRTEQGDSAMYLCASSKHREVVNTEAFFGQGTRLTVV.

CDR3 bases: TGTGCCAGCAGTTACCGGTTCAACAATGAGCAGTACTTC. Translation: CASSYRFNNEQYF. The rearrangement joins TRBV6-5 to TRBJ2-7; D unclear. CDR1 is MNHEY, CDR2 SVGAGI, per germline. The ends were cut back, 2 bases at V and 7 bases at J, with 12 bases in the middle. This CDR3 comprises 13 residues.

The rearrangement uses TRBV7-2 and TRBJ1-1; D uncertain. Germline V gives CDR1 SGHTA, CDR2 FQGNSA. V was pared by 4 bases and J by 0 bases, with 12 bases between. The CDR3 has 15 residues. The CDR3, as DNA: TGTGCCAGCAGCTCCTCCGGACGGATGAACACTGAAGCTTTCTTT. Translation gives CASSSSGRMNTEAFF.

Concerning this clonotype itself: Compared with germline, one end of the junction differs, possibly owing to a read error. The chain has TRBV28 and TRBJ2-5; 7 nucleotides agree with TRBD2. Germline V gene data show CDR1 as MDHEN and CDR2 as SYDVKM. There are 13 residues in the CDR3. The CDR3 nucleotides read TGTGCCAGCAGGAAGCGGGATCTGGAGACCCGGTACTTC. It specifies CASRKRDLETRYF.

This chain connects TRBV29-1 to TRBJ2-5, with TRBD1 identical over 7 bases. J lost 0 bases, V lost 5 bases, and 6 bases had no gene match. The CDR3 covers 14 residues. From germline, CDR1 is SQVTM and CDR2 ANQGSEA. CDR3 nucleotides: TGCAGCGTTAAGACAGGGCTCAACCAAGAGACCCAGTACTTC. Its protein is CSVKTGLNQETQYF.

V and J are TRBV12-3 or TRBV12-4 and TRBJ1-2; D gene ambiguous. The V end was cut by 3 bases, the J end by 3 bases, with 5 bases between. The CDR3 is 12 amino acids. CDR3 sequence: CASSFGHYGYTF. For the CDR3, the DNA is TGTGCCAGCAGTTTCGGTCACTATGGCTACACCTTC.

V is TRBV15 and J is TRBJ2-1; D is perhaps TRBD2 (6 bases). There are 18 residues in the CDR3. The germline V gene encodes CDR1 LNHNV and CDR2 YYDKDF (reference sequence). The ends were cut back, 0 bases at V and 5 bases at J, with 20 bases in the middle. CDR3 sequence (DNA): TGTGCCACCAGCAGAGAATCCCCTTGGAGCGGGTTGGACAATGAGCAGTTCTTC. Its protein product is CATSRESPWSGLDNEQFF.

The rearrangement uses TRBV3-1 and TRBJ1-5; TRBD1 aligns across 8 bases. Unmatched junction bases numbered 6, after V lost 4 bases and J lost 7 bases. Per germline, CDR1 LGHDT and CDR2 YNNKEL (reference sequence). The CDR3 sequence is 14 residues long. The CDR3 sequence: CASSLGQGFQPQHF. The CDR3 coding sequence is TGTGCCAGCAGCCTCGGACAGGGCTTCCAGCCCCAGCATTTT.

The rearrangement links TRBV30 to TRBJ2-4; no clear D gene. The CDR3 runs to 12 residues. The V end was cut by 6 bases, the J end by 9 bases, with 15 bases between. Germline assignment: CDR1 GTSNPN and CDR2 SVGIG (reference sequence). CDR3 protein: CACDVGMGIQYF. Written as DNA, the CDR3 is TGTGCCTGTGACGTAGGGATGGGCATTCAGTACTTC.

The CDR3 region is CSARDPGQSTDTQYF. The CDR3 region has the DNA TGCAGTGCTAGAGATCCGGGACAGTCCACAGATACGCAGTATTTT. This sequence joins TRBV20-1 and TRBJ2-3; 7 bases match TRBD1. After removal of 0 bases from V and 2 bases from J, the junction contained 5 bases not matched to a gene. The germline V gene encodes CDR1 DFQATT and CDR2 SNEGSKA (reference sequence). CDR3 length equals 15 residues.

This clonotype was seen more than once but under ten times. The chain carries TRBV20-1 and TRBJ1-1, with D maybe TRBD1 (5 bases). Germline-derived CDR1 and CDR2 are DFQATT and SNEGSKA (reference sequence). Trimming removed 3 bases from V and 7 bases from J, with 15 bases in between. The CDR3 has 13 amino acids. CDR3 sequence reads: CSASYTTDFEAFF. CDR3 in DNA: TGCAGTGCTAGTTATACGACAGATTTTGAAGCTTTCTTT.

The chain combines TRBV12-3 or TRBV12-4 with TRBJ1-2, with D possibly being TRBD1 (5 bases). CDR3 length: 12 amino acids. Trimming took off 5 bases at V and 7 bases at J, with 11 bases between the two ends. Here the CDR3 DNA reads TGTGCCAGCAGTGGGGGACCGAGTGGCTACACCTTC. Its protein product is CASSGGPSGYTF.

The chain couples TRBV6-2 or TRBV6-3 to TRBJ2-3; 8 nucleotides align to TRBD2. The germline V gene has CDR1 MNHEY and CDR2 SVGEGT. V lost 6 bases and J lost 5; bases outside the gene matches: 7. The length of the CDR3 is 14 residues. This chain's CDR3 is CASSPGGAIDTQYF. The DNA of the CDR3 is TGTGCCAGCAGCCCCGGGGGGGCTATAGATACGCAGTATTTT.

In this sample, this clonotype turned up a few times. CDR3 nucleotide sequence: TGTGCCAGCACATGGGGCAGCACAGATACGCAGTATTTT. Amino acid sequence: CASTWGSTDTQYF. This chain connects TRBV28 to TRBJ2-3; tentative D call: TRBD1 (5 bases). CDR3 length: 13 residues. Trimming pared 7 bases from V and 0 bases from J, leaving 8 bases between. CDR1 and CDR2 from the germline V gene are MDHEN and SYDVKM.

Comment on this clonotype: Germline and junction disagree at one end, which may indicate a read error. The chain combines TRBV2 with TRBJ1-2; weak D call: TRBD1 (5 bases). This CDR3 has 16 amino acids. In germline, CDR1 is SNHLY, CDR2 FYNNEI. CDR3 nucleotide sequence: TGTGCCAGCAGAGCAAACTCGGGGGGGTTAATCGATGGTTACACCTTC. It codes for CASRANSGGLIDGYTF.

V usage is TRBV20-1 and J usage is TRBJ2-1; D unclear. Germline V gene sequence: CDR1 DFQATT, CDR2 SNEGSKA (reference sequence). The germline V and J ends were trimmed by 1 base and 3 bases, with 16 bases remaining between them. The CDR3 runs 16 residues. As DNA, the CDR3 is TGCAGTGCTAGAGTTTTGGGGTTAGTGGTCTACAATGAGCAGTTCTTC. Encoded protein: CSARVLGLVVYNEQFF.

The rearrangement links TRBV7-9 to TRBJ1-3; tentatively, D is TRBD1 (6 bases). Germline CDR1 SEHNR, CDR2 FQNEAQ (reference sequence). V was cut by 1 base and J by 2 bases, with 9 bases left in between. The CDR3 has 15 residues. The CDR3 is CASSLGGAPGNTIYF. The DNA for the CDR3 is TGTGCCAGCAGCTTAGGGGGGGCGCCTGGAAACACCATATATTTT.

The chain carries TRBV20-1 and TRBJ2-5; the D is unclear. Germline V lookup: CDR1 DFQATT, CDR2 SNEGSKA (reference sequence). The CDR3 length is 12 residues. The CDR3 protein is CRASENQETQYF. CDR3 DNA: TGCAGAGCGTCAGAAAACCAAGAGACCCAGTACTTC.

The chain links TRBV15 to TRBJ2-1; a possible D gene is TRBD1 (5 bases). V was cut by 6 bases and J by 5 bases, with 14 bases left in between. This CDR3 has 14 residues. Germline V lookup: CDR1 LNHNV, CDR2 YYDKDF (reference sequence). The DNA for the CDR3 is TGTGCCACCAGAGAAGGGGCGAACGACAATGAGCAGTTCTTC. Its translation is CATREGANDNEQFF.